The 27 T cell receptor beta chains reported below all come from one sample, sequenced in a study of beta chain features in type 1 diabetes. cDNA synthesis used the whole RNA isolate, giving expressed TCRB sequences. TCRdb keeps only in-frame clones here, not all; method: immunoSEQ multiplex PCR. The sample contains 150,000 or so clones, 9% to 10% of which appear only once. The material sequenced was central memory CD4+ T cells from blood. These receptors all stem from a woman aged 40-49 years in good health.

This clone was observed at least ten times. This CDR3 is also generated by other DNA sequences in the sample. V usage is TRBV18 and J usage is TRBJ2-5; no definite D call. The V gene's germline CDR1 is KGHSH and CDR2 LQKENI. Deletions cut 3 bases from V and 1 base from J, with 3 bases between. CDR3 size: 12 residues. The CDR3 here is CASSPIQETQYF. The CDR3 DNA reads as TGTGCCAGCTCACCCATCCAAGAGACCCAGTACTTC.

This chain connects TRBV5-6 to TRBJ2-3, with 9 bases fitting TRBD2. The CDR3 is 17 residues long. V shed 3 bases, J shed 5 bases, and the junction held 13 bases outside the gene matches. Germline V gene lookup returns CDR1 SGHDT and CDR2 YYEEEE. CDR3 region: CASSSPTGGGGRDTQYF. The CDR3 bases are TGTGCCAGCAGCTCCCCTACCGGCGGGGGGGGGAGAGATACGCAGTATTTT.

At least ten counts were recorded for this clone. The chain employs TRBV2 and TRBJ2-3; D is undetermined. V lost 6 bases and J 2 bases, leaving 9 bases between the germline ends. CDR3 size: 13 residues. CDR1 and CDR2 (germline): SNHLY, FYNNEI. CDR3 nucleotides: TGTGCCAGCAGGGCCCAAATCACAGATACGCAGTATTTT. Translating gives CASRAQITDTQYF. The whole variable domain, remainder taken from reference TRBV2 and TRBJ2-3, is EPEVTQTPSHQVTQMGQEVILRCVPISNHLYFYWYRQILGQKVEFLVSFYNNEISEKSEIFDDQFSVERPDGSNFTLKIRSTKLEDSAMYFCASRAQITDTQYFGPGTRLTVL.

This clone was found a few times. V is TRBV19 and J is TRBJ2-5, with D possibly being TRBD2 (6 bases). Germline CDR1 LNHDA, CDR2 SQIVND (reference sequence). Trimming shortened V by 1 base and J by 6 bases, and 12 bases separated the two germline ends. The CDR3 is 14 amino acids. The DNA for the CDR3 is TGTGCCAGTAGTATAGGGCTGGGGAGGCAGACCCAGTACTTC. This sequence encodes CASSIGLGRQTQYF. Supplemented by reference TRBV19 and TRBJ2-5, the full variable domain reads DGGITQSPKYLFRKEGQNVTLSCEQNLNHDAMYWYRQDPGQGLRLIYYSQIVNDFQKGDIAEGYSVSREKKESFPLTVTSAQKNPTAFYLCASSIGLGRQTQYFGPGTRLLVL.

This clone was seen only a few times. The CDR3 protein is CASSGGTGNEQYF. CDR3 nucleotide sequence: TGTGCCAGTAGTGGAGGGACAGGGAACGAGCAGTACTTC. The gene calls are TRBV19 and TRBJ2-7; 9 bases fit TRBD1. The V gene end was trimmed by 5 bases and the J gene end by 5 bases; junction bases not matched to a gene: 4. This CDR3 contains 13 residues. Looked up from germline, CDR1 is LNHDA and CDR2 is SQIVND (reference sequence).

This clone was observed at least ten times. The chain is built from TRBV19 and TRBJ2-1; 10 bases are a match to TRBD2. The V gene's germline CDR1 is LNHDA and CDR2 SQIVND (reference sequence). The V segment lost 4 bases and the J segment 8 bases; nucleotides outside the gene matches: 5. The CDR3 extends over 14 amino acids. CDR3 in DNA: TGTGCCAGTAGTAAGCGGGGGGGCCGAGATGAGCAGTTCTTC. This translates into CASSKRGGRDEQFF.

The sample holds a few counts of this clone. This chain uses TRBV6-6 with TRBJ1-2; D is perhaps TRBD1 (6 bases). The CDR3 is made up of 15 amino acids. Germline CDR1 and CDR2: MNHNY and SVGAGI (reference sequence). V dropped 2 bases and J dropped 5 bases, with 15 bases sitting between them. CDR3 region: CASSYEGRQVYGYTF. As DNA, the CDR3 is TGTGCCAGCAGTTACGAAGGGCGACAGGTTTATGGCTACACCTTC.

The chain employs TRBV7-8 and TRBJ2-6, with a weak D call TRBD1 (5 bases). Germline V gene sequence: CDR1 SGHVS, CDR2 FQNEAQ. The CDR3 is 15 residues long. Between the trimmed V and J ends, which lost 3 bases and 4 bases, there was a span of 10 bases. The CDR3 is CASSFGASGANVLTF. The CDR3 DNA reads as TGTGCCAGCAGCTTTGGGGCGTCAGGGGCCAACGTCCTGACTTTC.

The V and J genes are TRBV19 and TRBJ2-3; D remains unclear. The CDR3 has 16 residues. V shed 6 bases and J shed 2 bases, with 18 bases lying between them. The germline V gene encodes CDR1 LNHDA and CDR2 SQIVND (reference sequence). The CDR3 DNA reads TGTGCCAGTAGGAAATCGGCGGTCTACGACACAGATACGCAGTATTTT. The encoded protein is CASRKSAVYDTDTQYF.

This clone turned up a few times. This chain uses TRBV6-4 with TRBJ1-5; the D is unclear. CDR1 and CDR2 (germline): MRHNA, SNTAGT. This CDR3 comprises 15 residues. V lost 2 bases and J lost 4, with 12 bases in between. The CDR3, as DNA: TGTGCCAGCAGTGACCCCGGACTAGCAAATCAGCCCCAGCATTTT. Amino acids: CASSDPGLANQPQHF.

This chain uses TRBV6-6 with TRBJ1-5; the match to TRBD1 covers 7 bases. The V segment lost 0 bases and the J segment 6 bases; nucleotides outside the gene matches: 2. Germline CDR1 reads MNHNY; CDR2 reads SVGAGI (reference sequence). The CDR3 runs 14 residues. In DNA, the CDR3 is TGTGCCAGCAGTTACTCGGCAGGGGGTCAGCCCCAGCATTTT. This sequence encodes CASSYSAGGQPQHF.

This clone was picked up many times. V and J are TRBV5-1 and TRBJ1-3; D unclear. The CDR3 is 15 residues long. Trimming pared 4 bases from V and 0 bases from J, leaving 11 bases between. Germline V gene lookup returns CDR1 SGHRS and CDR2 YFSETQ. The CDR3 coding sequence is TGCGCCAGCAGCCCACAGCAATTCTCTGGAAACACCATATATTTT. The encoded protein is CASSPQQFSGNTIYF. Variable domain in full (rest from reference TRBV5-1 and TRBJ1-3): KAGVTQTPRYLIKTRGQQVTLSCSPISGHRSVSWYQQTPGQGLQFLFEYFSETQRNKGNFPGRFSGRQFSNSRSEMNVSTLELGDSALYLCASSPQQFSGNTIYFGEGSWLTVV.

The chain combines TRBV20-1 with TRBJ2-1, with TRBD1 matching over 10 bases. CDR1 and CDR2 from the germline V gene are DFQATT and SNEGSKA (reference sequence). J gave up 9 bases and V 8 bases, and 4 bases lay outside the gene matches. The CDR3 sequence is 11 residues long. In DNA, the CDR3 is TGCAGTTCGGACAGGGGGGGTGAGCAGTTCTTC. Protein sequence: CSSDRGGEQFF.

This clone has only a few counts. CDR3 loop: CASSSTGQGTGAFF. The CDR3 region has the DNA TGTGCCAGCAGTTCCACGGGACAGGGAACTGGCGCTTTCTTT. V gene TRBV6-5 combines with J gene TRBJ1-1, with 9 bases aligning to TRBD1. The CDR3 sequence is 14 residues long. With 4 bases clipped from V and 11 bases from J, the junction kept 11 bases outside the gene matches. Per the germline V gene, CDR1 is MNHEY and CDR2 is SVGAGI.

In its sample, this clone was seen a few times. J is TRBJ2-4 and V is TRBV5-1, with D possibly TRBD2 on 7 matching bases. Germline CDR1 reads SGHRS; CDR2 reads YFSETQ. The CDR3 extends over 13 amino acids. V was pared by 6 bases and J by 7 bases, with 14 bases between. Here the CDR3 reads CASKEGGANIQYF. CDR3 DNA sequence: TGCGCCAGCAAGGAGGGGGGGGCGAACATTCAGTACTTC. Filled out from reference TRBV5-1 and TRBJ2-4, the complete variable domain reads KAGVTQTPRYLIKTRGQQVTLSCSPISGHRSVSWYQQTPGQGLQFLFEYFSETQRNKGNFPGRFSGRQFSNSRSEMNVSTLELGDSALYLCASKEGGANIQYFGAGTRLSVL.

The chain uses TRBV6-6 and TRBJ2-7; perhaps TRBD2 as D (6 bases). This CDR3 is 13 amino acids long. V lost 6 bases to trimming and J lost 2 bases, with 11 bases between them. CDR1 is MNHNY and CDR2 is SVGAGI in the germline V gene (reference sequence). DNA of the CDR3: TGTGCCAGCAGCTCCCGCGGGGCCTACGAGCAGTACTTC. Amino acid sequence: CASSSRGAYEQYF.

This clone has at least ten counts. The genes are TRBV2 and TRBJ2-3, with 11 bases that match TRBD2. The CDR3 length is 14 residues. CDR1 and CDR2 from the germline V gene are SNHLY and FYNNEI. V lost 11 bases to trimming and J lost 3 bases; unmatched junction nucleotides: 7. The CDR3 is CASTSGGRTDTQYF. The DNA for the CDR3 is TGTGCCTCTACTAGCGGGGGCCGGACAGATACGCAGTATTTT.

This clone was counted a few times. The chain joins TRBV9 to TRBJ2-3; 16 nucleotides match TRBD2. In germline, CDR1 is SGDLS, CDR2 YYNGEE. V lost 0 bases to trimming and J lost 1 base; unmatched junction nucleotides: 5. CDR3 length equals 19 residues. The CDR3 region is CASSVGGTSGGAGTDTQYF. For the CDR3, the DNA is TGTGCCAGCAGCGTAGGTGGGACTAGCGGGGGGGCCGGCACAGATACGCAGTATTTT.

This clone has more than one count but fewer than ten. The chain is built from TRBV4-2 and TRBJ2-2; 10 positions agree with TRBD2. V was clipped by 4 bases and J by 13 bases; unmatched bases: 12. Germline V gene data show CDR1 as LGHNA and CDR2 as YNFKEQ. CDR3 length equals 15 residues. This chain's CDR3 is CASSPTGTSAVVLFF. As DNA, the CDR3 is TGTGCCAGCAGCCCCACCGGGACTAGCGCGGTCGTGCTGTTTTTT.

The rearrangement links TRBV6-1 to TRBJ2-7; 7 bases are a match to TRBD1. Germline V CDR1 and CDR2: MNHNS, SASEGT. The CDR3 loop spans 16 amino acids. V trimming: 4 bases; J trimming: 2 bases; junction bases outside the gene matches: 11. The CDR3 nucleotides read TGTGCCAGCAGTGTGGGCCGTCCCGGGACAGCCTACGAGCAGTACTTC. It encodes CASSVGRPGTAYEQYF.

This clone has a count of ten or more. This chain links TRBV19 with TRBJ2-6; maybe TRBD2 (5 bases). The CDR3 totals 16 residues. Per germline, CDR1 LNHDA and CDR2 SQIVND (reference sequence). V was clipped by 1 base and J by 2 bases, with 9 bases between them. The CDR3 DNA is TGTGCCAGTAGTATAGCTCGGGGTCCTGGGGCCAACGTCCTGACTTTC. Translated: CASSIARGPGANVLTF.

This rearrangement joins TRBV5-5 to TRBJ2-7, with 7 positions matching TRBD2. CDR1 and CDR2 (germline): SGHKS, YYEKEE (reference sequence). Trimming removed 0 bases from V and 4 bases from J; junction bases left unmatched: 10. CDR3 length: 16 residues. The CDR3 reads CASSLEAAGRAYEQYF. Written as DNA, the CDR3 is TGTGCCAGCAGCTTGGAAGCGGCAGGGAGGGCATACGAGCAGTACTTC.

V usage is TRBV6-1 and J usage is TRBJ2-7; 7 positions match TRBD1. The CDR3 length is 14 residues. Germline assignment: CDR1 MNHNS and CDR2 SASEGT. V dropped 5 bases and J dropped 2; count of bases not matched to a gene: 6. The CDR3 sequence: CASSRTGTAYEQYF. CDR3 coding DNA: TGTGCCAGCAGTCGCACCGGGACAGCCTACGAGCAGTACTTC.

The chain links TRBV6-5 to TRBJ1-2, with TRBD1 identical over 7 bases. The germline CDR1 and CDR2 sequences are MNHEY and SVGAGI. With V trimmed by 6 bases and J by 1 base, 8 bases remained unmatched. This CDR3 region has 15 residues. CDR3: CASSPGDSGNYGYTF. The CDR3 DNA reads as TGTGCCAGCAGCCCCGGGGACAGTGGTAACTATGGCTACACCTTC.

This clone was found a few times. This rearrangement joins TRBV7-2 to TRBJ1-5, with D tentatively TRBD1 (6 bases). Germline CDR1 reads SGHTA; CDR2 reads FQGNSA. The V end was cut by 6 bases, the J end by 6 bases, with 18 bases between. This CDR3 has 15 residues. CDR3 residues: CASRGNQGFGQPQHF. CDR3 coding DNA: TGTGCCAGCAGGGGAAATCAGGGGTTTGGTCAGCCCCAGCATTTT.

This clone has only a few counts. The chain links TRBV6-5 to TRBJ2-7, with TRBD1 matching 8 bases. The germline gives CDR1 MNHEY, CDR2 SVGAGI. This CDR3 comprises 14 residues. V lost 8 bases to trimming and J lost 0 bases; unmatched junction nucleotides: 6. CDR3 DNA sequence: TGTGCCAGCTCCCATGACAGGGGCTCCTACGAGCAGTACTTC. It codes for CASSHDRGSYEQYF.

In its sample, this clone was seen a few times. The chain's CDR3 is CATSRDGQGIAGANVLTF. CDR3 DNA: TGTGCCACCAGCAGAGACGGACAGGGGATCGCTGGGGCCAACGTCCTGACTTTC. J is TRBJ2-6 and V is TRBV15; 9 nucleotides align to TRBD1. J gave up 2 bases and V 0 bases, and 5 bases lay outside the gene matches. CDR1 is LNHNV and CDR2 is YYDKDF in the germline V gene (reference sequence). CDR3 size: 18 residues.